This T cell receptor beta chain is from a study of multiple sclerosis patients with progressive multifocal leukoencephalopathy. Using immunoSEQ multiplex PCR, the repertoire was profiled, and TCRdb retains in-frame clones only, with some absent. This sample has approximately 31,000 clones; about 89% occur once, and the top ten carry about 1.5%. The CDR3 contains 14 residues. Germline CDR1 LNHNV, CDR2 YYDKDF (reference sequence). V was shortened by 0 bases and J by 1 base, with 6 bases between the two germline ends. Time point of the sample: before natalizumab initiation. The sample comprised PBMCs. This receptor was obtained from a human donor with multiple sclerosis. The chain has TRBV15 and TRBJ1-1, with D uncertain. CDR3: CATSRDGKNTEAFF. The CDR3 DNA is TGTGCCACCAGCAGAGATGGGAAGAACACTGAAGCTTTCTTT.